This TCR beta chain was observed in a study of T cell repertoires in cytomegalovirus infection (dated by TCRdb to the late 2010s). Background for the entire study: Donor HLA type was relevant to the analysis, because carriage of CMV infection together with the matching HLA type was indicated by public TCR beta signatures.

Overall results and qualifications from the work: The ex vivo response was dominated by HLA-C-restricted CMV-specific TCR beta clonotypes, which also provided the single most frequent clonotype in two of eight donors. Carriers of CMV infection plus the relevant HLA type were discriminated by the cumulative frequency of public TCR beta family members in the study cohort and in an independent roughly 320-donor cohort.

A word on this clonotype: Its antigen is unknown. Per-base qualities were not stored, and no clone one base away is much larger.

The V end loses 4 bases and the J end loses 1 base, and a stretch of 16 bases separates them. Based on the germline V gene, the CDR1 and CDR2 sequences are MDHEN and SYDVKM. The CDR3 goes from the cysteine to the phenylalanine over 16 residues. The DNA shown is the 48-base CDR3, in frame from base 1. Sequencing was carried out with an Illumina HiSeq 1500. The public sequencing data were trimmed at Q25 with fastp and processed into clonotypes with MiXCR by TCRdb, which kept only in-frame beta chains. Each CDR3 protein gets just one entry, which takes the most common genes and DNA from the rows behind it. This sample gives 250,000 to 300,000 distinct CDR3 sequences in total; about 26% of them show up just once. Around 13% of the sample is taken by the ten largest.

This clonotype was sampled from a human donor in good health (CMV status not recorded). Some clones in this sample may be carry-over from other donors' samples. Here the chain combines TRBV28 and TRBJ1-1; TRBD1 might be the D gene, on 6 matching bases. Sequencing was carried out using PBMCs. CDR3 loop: CASSSGGQGSNTEAFF. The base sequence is TGTGCCAGCAGTTCGGGGGGGCAGGGTTCGAACACTGAAGCTTTCTTT.